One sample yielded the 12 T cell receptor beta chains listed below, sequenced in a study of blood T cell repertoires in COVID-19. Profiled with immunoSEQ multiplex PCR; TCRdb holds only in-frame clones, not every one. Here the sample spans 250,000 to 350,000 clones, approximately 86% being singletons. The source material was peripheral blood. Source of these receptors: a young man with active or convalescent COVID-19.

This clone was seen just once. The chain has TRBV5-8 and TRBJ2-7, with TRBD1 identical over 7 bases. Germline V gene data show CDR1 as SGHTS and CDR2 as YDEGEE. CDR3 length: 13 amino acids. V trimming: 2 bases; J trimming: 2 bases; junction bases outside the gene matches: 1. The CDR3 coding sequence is TGTGCCAGCAGCTTTGACAGGGCCTACGAGCAGTACTTC. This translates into CASSFDRAYEQYF.

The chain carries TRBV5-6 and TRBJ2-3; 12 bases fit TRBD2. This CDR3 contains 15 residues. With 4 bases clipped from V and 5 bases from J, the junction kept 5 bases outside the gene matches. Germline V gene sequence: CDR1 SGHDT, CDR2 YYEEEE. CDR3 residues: CASSPLAGGVDTQYF. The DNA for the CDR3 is TGTGCCAGCAGCCCTCTAGCGGGAGGGGTAGATACGCAGTATTTT.

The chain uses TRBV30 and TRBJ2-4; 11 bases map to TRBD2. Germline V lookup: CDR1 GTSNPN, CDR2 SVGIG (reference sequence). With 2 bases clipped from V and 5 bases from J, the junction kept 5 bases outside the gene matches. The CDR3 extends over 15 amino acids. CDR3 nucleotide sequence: TGTGCCTGGAGTCCTGGGACTAGCGGACAAAACATTCAGTACTTC. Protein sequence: CAWSPGTSGQNIQYF.

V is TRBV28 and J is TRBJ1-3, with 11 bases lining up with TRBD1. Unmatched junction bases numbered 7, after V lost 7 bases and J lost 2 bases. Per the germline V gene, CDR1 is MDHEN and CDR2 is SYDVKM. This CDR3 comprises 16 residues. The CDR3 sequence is CASNTPGQGAGNTIYF. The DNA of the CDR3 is TGTGCCAGCAACACACCGGGACAGGGGGCTGGAAACACCATATATTTT. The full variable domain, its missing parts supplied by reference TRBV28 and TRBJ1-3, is DVKVTQSSRYLVKRTGEKVFLECVQDMDHENMFWYRQDPGLGLRLIYFSYDVKMKEKGDIPEGYSVSREKKERFSLILESASTNQTSMYLCASNTPGQGAGNTIYFGEGSWLTVV.

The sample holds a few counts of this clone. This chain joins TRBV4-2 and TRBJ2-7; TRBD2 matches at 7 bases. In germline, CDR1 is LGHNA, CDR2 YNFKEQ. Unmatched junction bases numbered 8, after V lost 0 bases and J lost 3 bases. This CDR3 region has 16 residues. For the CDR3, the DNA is TGTGCCAGCAGCCAAGATCGGGGGGACCCCGTCTACGAGCAGTACTTC. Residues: CASSQDRGDPVYEQYF.

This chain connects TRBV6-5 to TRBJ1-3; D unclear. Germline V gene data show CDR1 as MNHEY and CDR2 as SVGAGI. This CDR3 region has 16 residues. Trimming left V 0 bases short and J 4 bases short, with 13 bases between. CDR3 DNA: TGTGCCAGCAGTTACTCCGGGGTGGAAAGGGGAAACACCATATATTTT. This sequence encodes CASSYSGVERGNTIYF.

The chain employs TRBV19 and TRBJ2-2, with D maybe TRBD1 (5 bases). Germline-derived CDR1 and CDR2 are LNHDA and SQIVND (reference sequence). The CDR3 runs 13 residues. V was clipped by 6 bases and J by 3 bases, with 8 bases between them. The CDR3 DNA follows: TGTGCCAGTAGATTCAGGGACACCGGGGAGCTGTTTTTT. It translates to CASRFRDTGELFF.

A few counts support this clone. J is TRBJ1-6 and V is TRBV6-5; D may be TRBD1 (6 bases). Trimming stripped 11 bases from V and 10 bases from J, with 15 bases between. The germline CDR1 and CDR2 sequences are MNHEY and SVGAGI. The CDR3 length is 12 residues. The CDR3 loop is CAQGQLWSPLHF. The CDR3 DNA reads TGTGCCCAAGGACAGCTTTGGTCACCCCTCCACTTT.

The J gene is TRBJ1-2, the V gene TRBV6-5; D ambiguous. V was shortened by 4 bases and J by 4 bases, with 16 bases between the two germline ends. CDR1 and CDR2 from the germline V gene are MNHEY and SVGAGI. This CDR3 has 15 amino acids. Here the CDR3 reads CASSSSPTGVYGYTF. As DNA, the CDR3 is TGTGCCAGCAGTTCTAGTCCGACGGGAGTCTATGGCTACACCTTC.

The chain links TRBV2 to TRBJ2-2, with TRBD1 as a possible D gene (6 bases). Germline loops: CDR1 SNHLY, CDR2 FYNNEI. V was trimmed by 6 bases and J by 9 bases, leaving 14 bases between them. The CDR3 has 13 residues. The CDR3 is CASSSGRGRELFF. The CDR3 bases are TGTGCCAGCAGCTCAGGCAGGGGCCGGGAGCTGTTTTTT.

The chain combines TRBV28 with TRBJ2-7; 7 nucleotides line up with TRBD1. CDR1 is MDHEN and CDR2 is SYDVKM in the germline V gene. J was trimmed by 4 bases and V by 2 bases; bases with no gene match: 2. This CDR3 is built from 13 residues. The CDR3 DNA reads TGTGCCAGCAGTTTAGGGACAGAGTACGAGCAGTACTTC. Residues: CASSLGTEYEQYF.

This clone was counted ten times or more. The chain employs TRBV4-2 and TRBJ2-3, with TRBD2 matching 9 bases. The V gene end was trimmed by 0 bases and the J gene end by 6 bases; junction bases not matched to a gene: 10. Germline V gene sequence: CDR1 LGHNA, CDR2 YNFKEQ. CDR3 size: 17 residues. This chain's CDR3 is CASSQEGSGSGWDTQYF. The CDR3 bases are TGTGCCAGCAGCCAAGAGGGTAGCGGGAGTGGGTGGGATACGCAGTATTTT.